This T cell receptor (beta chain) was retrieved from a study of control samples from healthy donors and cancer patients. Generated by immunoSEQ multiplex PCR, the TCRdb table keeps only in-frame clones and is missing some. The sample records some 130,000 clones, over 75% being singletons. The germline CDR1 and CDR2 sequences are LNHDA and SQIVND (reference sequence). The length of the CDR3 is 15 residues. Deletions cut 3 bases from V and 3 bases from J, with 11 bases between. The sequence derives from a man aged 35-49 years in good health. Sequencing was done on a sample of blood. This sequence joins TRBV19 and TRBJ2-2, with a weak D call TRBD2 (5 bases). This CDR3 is CASSITRVYTGELFF. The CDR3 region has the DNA TGTGCCAGTAGTATCACTAGAGTATACACCGGGGAGCTGTTTTTT. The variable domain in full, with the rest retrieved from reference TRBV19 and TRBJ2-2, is DGGITQSPKYLFRKEGQNVTLSCEQNLNHDAMYWYRQDPGQGLRLIYYSQIVNDFQKGDIAEGYSVSREKKESFPLTVTSAQKNPTAFYLCASSITRVYTGELFFGEGSRLTVL.